Each of the 22 T cell receptor beta chains below was sequenced from the same sample in a study of shared clonotypes between healthy human individuals. This table comes from immunoSEQ multiplex PCR, and its TCRdb copy is limited to in-frame clones, with some not included. The sample has about 120,000 clones, 68% seen once. Sequencing was done on a sample of memory CD8+ T cells sorted from blood. The subset was: CD45RO+ cells pooled with CCR7-negative TemRA cells. The receptors come from a woman aged 30 to 39 in good health.

J is TRBJ2-2 and V is TRBV4-1; D uncertain. The V end was cut by 1 base, the J end by 1 base, with 13 bases between. CDR1 and CDR2 from the germline V gene are MGHRA and YSYEKL. The CDR3 totals 17 residues. This chain's CDR3 is CASSQGSTEMNTGELFF. For the CDR3, the DNA is TGCGCCAGCAGCCAAGGATCAACAGAAATGAACACCGGGGAGCTGTTTTTT.

This chain connects TRBV6-1 to TRBJ2-7; no firm D call. The CDR3 contains 15 residues. V was clipped by 2 bases and J by 1 base, with 12 bases between them. Looked up from germline, CDR1 is MNHNS and CDR2 is SASEGT. CDR3 in DNA: TGTGCCAGCAGTGAATTTGTGGTGAATTCCTACGAGCAGTACTTC. This translates into CASSEFVVNSYEQYF.

The rearrangement uses TRBV28 and TRBJ2-7; D gene uncertain. This CDR3 has 14 residues. The germline V gene has CDR1 MDHEN and CDR2 SYDVKM. With 6 bases removed from V and 1 base from J, the gap between germline ends came to 13 bases. The CDR3 coding sequence is TGTGCCAGCAGCCTAGTCCCGTGGTCCTACGAGCAGTACTTC. Protein: CASSLVPWSYEQYF.

The chain joins TRBV6-5 to TRBJ1-1; D is perhaps TRBD1 (5 bases). The CDR3 length is 12 residues. CDR1 and CDR2 from the germline V gene are MNHEY and SVGAGI. The V gene lost 6 bases and the J gene lost 3 bases, with 8 bases spanning the gap. CDR3 loop: CASRRGDTEAFF. CDR3 in DNA: TGTGCCAGCAGACGAGGGGACACTGAAGCTTTCTTT.

This chain joins TRBV4-1 and TRBJ2-7, with D perhaps TRBD1 (6 bases). V lost 0 bases and J lost 3, with 12 bases in between. This CDR3 has 15 residues. Germline V CDR1 and CDR2: MGHRA, YSYEKL. The DNA of the CDR3 is TGCGCCAGCAGCCAAGAACCGGGACATCACTACGAGCAGTACTTC. Translating it yields CASSQEPGHHYEQYF.

The chain recombines TRBV9 with TRBJ2-1, with a possible D match to TRBD1 (8 bases). The V gene's germline CDR1 is SGDLS and CDR2 YYNGEE. V lost 3 bases and J lost 6, with 16 bases in between. CDR3 length: 15 residues. In DNA form, the CDR3 reads TGTGCCAGCAGCGAGGGGGGGACAGGATCCAATGAGCAGTTCTTC. Protein sequence: CASSEGGTGSNEQFF.

This chain connects TRBV30 to TRBJ1-2, with 7 bases fitting TRBD1. Germline V CDR1 and CDR2: GTSNPN, SVGIG (reference sequence). J lost 2 bases, V lost 1 base, and 10 bases had no gene match. This CDR3 contains 16 residues. The CDR3 nucleotides are TGTGCCTGGAGTGGAGGGAGGGGGCGCAGCAACTATGGCTACACCTTC. Protein product: CAWSGGRGRSNYGYTF.

This clone was observed once. This sequence joins TRBV6-9 and TRBJ2-1, with 7 bases fitting TRBD2. CDR3 length: 16 residues. V lost 7 bases and J lost 0; bases outside the gene matches: 9. Germline CDR1 reads MNHGY; CDR2 reads SVAAGI. DNA for the CDR3: TGTGCCAGCACCCTACCTACTAGCGACTCCTACAATGAGCAGTTCTTC. The encoded protein is CASTLPTSDSYNEQFF.

The rearrangement links TRBV5-4 to TRBJ2-1; 8 bases map to TRBD2. Germline V lookup: CDR1 SGHNT, CDR2 YYREEE (reference sequence). This CDR3 spans 17 amino acids. Germline trimming cut 4 bases from V and 6 bases from J; bases unmatched to any gene: 15. The CDR3 here is CASSTPGGAASFNEQFF. CDR3 DNA: TGTGCCAGCAGCACCCCGGGGGGGGCTGCCTCTTTCAATGAGCAGTTCTTC.

The gene calls are TRBV28 and TRBJ1-2, with D perhaps matching TRBD1 (6 bases). In germline, CDR1 is MDHEN, CDR2 SYDVKM. The germline V and J ends were trimmed by 3 bases and 7 bases, with 15 bases remaining between them. This CDR3 is 14 amino acids long. The CDR3 nucleotides are TGTGCCAGCAGTTTGGGGGACACGATCTCTGGCTACACCTTC. It yields the protein CASSLGDTISGYTF.

This sequence joins TRBV9 and TRBJ2-1, with D unclear. Germline V gene lookup returns CDR1 SGDLS and CDR2 YYNGEE. This CDR3 contains 17 residues. Deletions cut 0 bases from V and 0 bases from J, with 13 bases between. DNA for the CDR3: TGTGCCAGCAGCGTAGCTGATCGGGTTAGCTCCTACAATGAGCAGTTCTTC. Residues: CASSVADRVSSYNEQFF.

The V gene is TRBV12-1, the J gene TRBJ2-7. TRBV12-1 is assigned pseudogene status. There are 13 residues in the CDR3. CDR3 sequence (DNA): TGTGCCAGCGGCTCCCTGGGTTCCTACGAGCAGTACTTC. This gives the protein CASGSLGSYEQYF.

The DNA of the CDR3 is TGTGCCAGCAGTTCCTTAGCGGCCCAAGAGACCCAGTACTTC. Translating it yields CASSSLAAQETQYF. V gene TRBV27 combines with J gene TRBJ2-5; a weak D match, TRBD2 (6 bases). CDR3 length: 14 residues. The germline CDR1 and CDR2 sequences are MNHEY and SMNVEV (reference sequence). Trimming took 4 bases from V and 1 from J, leaving 10 bases between them.

The chain uses TRBV19 and TRBJ2-1; D uncertain. Trimming stripped 3 bases from V and 3 bases from J, with 18 bases between. Germline values: CDR1 LNHDA, CDR2 SQIVND (reference sequence). This CDR3 is 17 amino acids long. The CDR3 coding sequence is TGTGCCAGTAGTATCATGGCGGTAACATGGGTCTACAATGAGCAGTTCTTC. Translation: CASSIMAVTWVYNEQFF.

The CDR3, as DNA: TGTGCCAGCAGTGGGGGACAGGAATTCTACGAGCAGTACTTC. Amino acids: CASSGGQEFYEQYF. The V gene is TRBV6-1, the J gene TRBJ2-7, with 8 bases lining up with TRBD1. J gave up 3 bases and V 4 bases, and 5 bases lay outside the gene matches. Germline lookup yields CDR1 MNHNS and CDR2 SASEGT. The length of the CDR3 is 14 residues.

The chain employs TRBV19 and TRBJ2-1; 15 bases line up with TRBD2. The CDR3 is 15 residues long. The V segment lost 7 bases and the J segment 6 bases; nucleotides outside the gene matches: 4. The germline CDR1 and CDR2 sequences are LNHDA and SQIVND (reference sequence). CDR3 DNA sequence: TGTGCCAGTAACCCGGGACTAGCGGGGGGCAATGAGCAGTTCTTC. It codes for CASNPGLAGGNEQFF.

For this clone: Distinct nucleotide sequences in the sample also encode this CDR3. This chain uses TRBV9 with TRBJ2-1; 11 bases agree with TRBD2. The ends lost 4 bases at V and 8 bases at J; junction bases unmatched: 5. This CDR3 contains 14 residues. The germline V gene has CDR1 SGDLS and CDR2 YYNGEE. The CDR3 DNA is TGTGCCAGCAGCCTAGCGGGAGGTTCCGATGAGCAGTTCTTC. The encoded protein is CASSLAGGSDEQFF. The variable domain in full, with the rest retrieved from reference TRBV9 and TRBJ2-1, is DSGVTQTPKHLITATGQRVTLRCSPRSGDLSVYWYQQSLDQGLQFLIQYYNGEERAKGNILERFSAQQFPDLHSELNLSSLELGDSALYFCASSLAGGSDEQFFGPGTRLTVL.

This clone was seen only a few times. The CDR3 DNA reads TGCAGCGTTGAGGGGTGGACAGGAGACTACGGTGGGGAGCAGTACTTC. Translation: CSVEGWTGDYGGEQYF. The chain is built from TRBV29-1 and TRBJ2-7, with 7 nucleotides matching TRBD1. V lost 3 bases and J lost 7; bases outside the gene matches: 18. CDR1 and CDR2 from the germline V gene are SQVTM and ANQGSEA. The CDR3 is 16 amino acids.

The chain employs TRBV28 and TRBJ1-6; weak D call: TRBD1 (5 bases). Trimming cost V 2 bases and J 8 bases, with 13 bases left between them. In germline, CDR1 is MDHEN, CDR2 SYDVKM. This CDR3 contains 15 residues. CDR3 bases: TGTGCCAGCAGTTTACTCGGGGGTTCAGATTCACCCCTCCACTTT. This encodes CASSLLGGSDSPLHF. The variable domain in full, with the rest retrieved from reference TRBV28 and TRBJ1-6, is DVKVTQSSRYLVKRTGEKVFLECVQDMDHENMFWYRQDPGLGLRLIYFSYDVKMKEKGDIPEGYSVSREKKERFSLILESASTNQTSMYLCASSLLGGSDSPLHFGNGTRLTVT.

This clone was observed a handful of times. This chain links TRBV6-1 with TRBJ2-5; 10 bases map to TRBD1. V shed 2 bases and J 3 bases; nucleotides not matched to a gene: 6. Germline V CDR1 and CDR2: MNHNS, SASEGT. The CDR3 covers 16 residues. The CDR3 region is CASSEFSGTGEETQYF. CDR3 bases: TGTGCCAGCAGTGAATTCTCCGGGACAGGGGAAGAGACCCAGTACTTC.

This rearrangement joins TRBV5-1 to TRBJ2-3; D might be TRBD2 (6 bases). The V gene's germline CDR1 is SGHRS and CDR2 YFSETQ. The CDR3 runs to 12 residues. V gave up 4 bases and J gave up 5 bases, with 8 bases separating them. The CDR3 sequence is CASSEGLDTQYF. CDR3 coding DNA: TGCGCCAGCAGCGAGGGACTAGATACGCAGTATTTT.

V gene TRBV5-3 combines with J gene TRBJ1-2, with D possibly TRBD1 on 5 matching bases. TRBV5-3 is labeled an ORF, and its function is uncertain. V shed 0 bases and J shed 1 base, with 10 bases lying between them. The CDR3 runs to 15 residues. The chain's CDR3 is CARSLGREINYGYTF. The CDR3 bases are TGTGCCAGAAGCTTGGGCAGGGAGATTAACTATGGCTACACCTTC.